This T cell receptor beta chain was identified in a study of T cell clones after liver transplantation. Generated by immunoSEQ multiplex PCR, the TCRdb table keeps only in-frame clones and is missing some. The sample consists of under 150,000 clones, 75% to 95% of them appearing once. Germline CDR1 SGHDT, CDR2 YYEEEE. V was pared by 4 bases and J by 0 bases, with 10 bases between. This CDR3 comprises 15 residues. This chain uses TRBV5-6 with TRBJ2-2; D is uncertain. The receptor's source is a human patient who received a liver transplant. Some T cells may be provided by the graft donor. The sample in question was CD4+ T cells from blood, obtained 12 months after liver transplant. The CDR3 here is CASSPTPANTGELFF. The CDR3 coding sequence is TGTGCCAGCAGCCCCACCCCGGCGAACACCGGGGAGCTGTTTTTT. The entire variable domain, with the rest obtained from reference TRBV5-6 and TRBJ2-2, is as follows: DAGVTQSPTHLIKTRGQQVTLRCSPKSGHDTVSWYQQALGQGPQFIFQYYEEEERQRGNFPDRFSGHQFPNYSSELNVNALLLGDSALYLCASSPTPANTGELFFGEGSRLTVL.